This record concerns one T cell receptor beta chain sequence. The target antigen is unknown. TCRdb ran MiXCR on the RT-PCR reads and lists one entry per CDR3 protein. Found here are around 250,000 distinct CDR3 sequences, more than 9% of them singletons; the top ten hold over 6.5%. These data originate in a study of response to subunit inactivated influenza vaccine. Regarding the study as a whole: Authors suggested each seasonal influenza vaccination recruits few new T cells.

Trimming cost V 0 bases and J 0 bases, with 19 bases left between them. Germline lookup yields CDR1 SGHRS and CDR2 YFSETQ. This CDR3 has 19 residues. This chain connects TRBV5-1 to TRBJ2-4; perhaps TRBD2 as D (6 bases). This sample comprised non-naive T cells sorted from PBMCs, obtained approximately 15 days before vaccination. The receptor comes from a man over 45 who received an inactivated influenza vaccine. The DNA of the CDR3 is TGCGCCAGCAGCTTGGGTACAGGACTACTAACGCTAGCCAAAAACATTCAGTACTTC. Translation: CASSLGTGLLTLAKNIQYF.